The source of this T cell receptor (beta chain) is a study of blood T cell repertoires in COVID-19. Study background: COVID-19 samples collected from the United States, Italy and Spain covered acute and convalescent phases.

Assay: immunoSEQ multiplex PCR; the TCRdb copy retains only in-frame clones and omits some. The repertoire holds roughly 150,000 clones, over 70% seen once, with 5.5% to 7.5% in the top ten. Germline CDR1 SGHNT, CDR2 YYREEE (reference sequence). The CDR3 contains 15 residues. The V gene end was trimmed by 3 bases and the J gene end by 1 base; junction bases not matched to a gene: 6. The V call is TRBV5-4, the J call TRBJ1-1, with 7 bases aligning to TRBD1. This sequence originates from an elderly man with acute or convalescent COVID-19. The specimen was peripheral blood. The CDR3 DNA sequence: TGTGCCAGCAGCTCCCGACAGGGTAGGAACACTGAAGCTTTCTTT. Amino acid sequence: CASSSRQGRNTEAFF.